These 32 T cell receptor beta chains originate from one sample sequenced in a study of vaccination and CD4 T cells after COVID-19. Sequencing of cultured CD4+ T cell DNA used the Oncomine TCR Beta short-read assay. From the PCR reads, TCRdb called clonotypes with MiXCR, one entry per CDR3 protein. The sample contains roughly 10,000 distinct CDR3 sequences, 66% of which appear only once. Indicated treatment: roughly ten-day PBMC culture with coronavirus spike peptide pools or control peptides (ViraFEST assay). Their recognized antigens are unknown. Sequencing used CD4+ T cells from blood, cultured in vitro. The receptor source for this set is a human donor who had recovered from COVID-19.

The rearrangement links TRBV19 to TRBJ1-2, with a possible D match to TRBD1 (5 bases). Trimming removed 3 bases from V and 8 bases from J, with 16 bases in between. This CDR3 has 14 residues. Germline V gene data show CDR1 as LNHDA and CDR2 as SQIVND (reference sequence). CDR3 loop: CASSIIGVASGYTF. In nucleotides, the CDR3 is TGTGCCAGTAGTATCATAGGGGTGGCTTCAGGCTACACCTTC.

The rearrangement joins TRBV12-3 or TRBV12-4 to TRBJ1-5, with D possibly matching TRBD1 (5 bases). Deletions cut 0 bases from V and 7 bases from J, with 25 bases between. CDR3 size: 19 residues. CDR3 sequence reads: CASSLALPDSIRRNQPQHF. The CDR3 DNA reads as TGTGCCAGCAGTTTAGCGCTCCCAGACAGTATAAGAAGGAACCAGCCCCAGCATTTT.

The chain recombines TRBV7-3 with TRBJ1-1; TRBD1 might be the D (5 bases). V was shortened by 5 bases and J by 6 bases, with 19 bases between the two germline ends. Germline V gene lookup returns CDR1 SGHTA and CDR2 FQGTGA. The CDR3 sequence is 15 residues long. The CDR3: CASSPNPARGAEAFF. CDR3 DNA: TGTGCCAGCAGCCCAAACCCCGCTCGGGGGGCTGAAGCTTTCTTT.

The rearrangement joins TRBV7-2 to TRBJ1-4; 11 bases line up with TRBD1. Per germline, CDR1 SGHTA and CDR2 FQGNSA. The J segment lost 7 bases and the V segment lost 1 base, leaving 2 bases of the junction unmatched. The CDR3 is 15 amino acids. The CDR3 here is CASSLGGTGGEKLFF. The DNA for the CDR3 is TGTGCCAGCAGCTTAGGGGGGACAGGGGGTGAAAAACTGTTTTTT.

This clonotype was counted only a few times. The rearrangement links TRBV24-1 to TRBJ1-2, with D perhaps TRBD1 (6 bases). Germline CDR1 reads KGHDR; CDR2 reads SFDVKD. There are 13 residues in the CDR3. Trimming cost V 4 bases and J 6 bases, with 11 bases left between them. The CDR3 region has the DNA TGTGCCACCAGTGACGGGACAACCGATGGCTACACCTTC. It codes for CATSDGTTDGYTF.

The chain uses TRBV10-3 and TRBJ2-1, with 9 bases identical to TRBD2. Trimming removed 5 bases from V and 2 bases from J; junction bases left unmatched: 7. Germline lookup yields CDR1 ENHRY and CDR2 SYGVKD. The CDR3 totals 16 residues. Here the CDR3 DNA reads TGTGCCATCAGTAGGACTAGCGCAGGAGCCTACAATGAGCAGTTCTTC. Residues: CAISRTSAGAYNEQFF.

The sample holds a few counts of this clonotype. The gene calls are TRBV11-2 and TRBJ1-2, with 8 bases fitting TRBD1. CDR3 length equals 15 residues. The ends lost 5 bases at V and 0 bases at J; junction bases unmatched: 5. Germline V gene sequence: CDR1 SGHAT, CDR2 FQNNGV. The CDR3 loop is CASSPMDRANYGYTF. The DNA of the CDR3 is TGTGCCAGCAGCCCAATGGACAGGGCTAACTATGGCTACACCTTC.

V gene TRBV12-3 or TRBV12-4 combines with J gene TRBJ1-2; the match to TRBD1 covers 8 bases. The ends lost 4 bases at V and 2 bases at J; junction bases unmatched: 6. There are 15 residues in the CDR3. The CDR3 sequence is CASSSPDRANYGYTF. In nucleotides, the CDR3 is TGTGCCAGCAGTTCACCGGACAGGGCAAACTATGGCTACACCTTC.

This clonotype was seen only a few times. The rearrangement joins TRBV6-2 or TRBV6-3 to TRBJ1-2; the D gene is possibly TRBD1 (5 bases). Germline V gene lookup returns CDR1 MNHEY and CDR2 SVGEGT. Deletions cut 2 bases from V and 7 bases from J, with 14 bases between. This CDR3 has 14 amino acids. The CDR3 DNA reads TGTGCCAGCAGTTACGTAGGGGCTGGTGGTGGCTACACCTTC. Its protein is CASSYVGAGGGYTF.

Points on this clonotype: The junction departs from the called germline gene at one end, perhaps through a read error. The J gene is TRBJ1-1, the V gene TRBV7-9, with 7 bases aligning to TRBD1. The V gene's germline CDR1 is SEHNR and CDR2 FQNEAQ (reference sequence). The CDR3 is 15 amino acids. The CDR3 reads CASSLGDRGYTEALF. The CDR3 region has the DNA TGTGCCAGCAGCTTGGGGGACAGAGGGTACACTGAAGCTCTCTTT. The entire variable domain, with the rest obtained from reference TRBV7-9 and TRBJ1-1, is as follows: DTGVSQNPRHKITKRGQNVTFRCDPISEHNRLYWYRQTLGQGPEFLTYFQNEAQLEKSRLLSDRFSAERPKGSFSTLEIQRTEQGDSAMYLCASSLGDRGYTEALFGQGTRLTVV.

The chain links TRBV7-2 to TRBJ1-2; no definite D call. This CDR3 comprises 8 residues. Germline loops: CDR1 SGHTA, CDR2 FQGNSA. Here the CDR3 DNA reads TGTTCCACCCGTGGCTACACCTTC. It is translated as CSTRGYTF. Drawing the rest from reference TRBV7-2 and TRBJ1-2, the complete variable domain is GAGVSQSPSNKVTEKGKDVELRCDPISGHTALYWYRQSLGQGLEFLIYFQGNSAPDKSGLPSDRFSAERTGGSVSTLTIQRTQQEDSAVYLCSTRGYTFGSGTRLTVV.

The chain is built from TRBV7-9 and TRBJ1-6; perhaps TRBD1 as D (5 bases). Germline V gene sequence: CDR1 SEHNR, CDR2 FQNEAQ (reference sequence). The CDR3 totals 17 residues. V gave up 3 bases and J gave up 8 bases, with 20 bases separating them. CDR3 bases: TGTGCCAGCAGCTTGGGACCGTCAGCAGGGTGGCATTCACCCCTCCACTTT. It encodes CASSLGPSAGWHSPLHF. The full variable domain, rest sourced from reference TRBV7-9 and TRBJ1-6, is DTGVSQNPRHKITKRGQNVTFRCDPISEHNRLYWYRQTLGQGPEFLTYFQNEAQLEKSRLLSDRFSAERPKGSFSTLEIQRTEQGDSAMYLCASSLGPSAGWHSPLHFGNGTRLTVT.

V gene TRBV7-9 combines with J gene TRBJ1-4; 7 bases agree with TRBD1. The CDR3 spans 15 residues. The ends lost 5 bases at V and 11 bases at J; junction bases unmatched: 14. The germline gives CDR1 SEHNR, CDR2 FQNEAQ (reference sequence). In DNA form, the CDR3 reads TGTGCCAGCAGCGAAACAGGGGCCCTGTGGGGGAAACTGTTTTTT. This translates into CASSETGALWGKLFF.

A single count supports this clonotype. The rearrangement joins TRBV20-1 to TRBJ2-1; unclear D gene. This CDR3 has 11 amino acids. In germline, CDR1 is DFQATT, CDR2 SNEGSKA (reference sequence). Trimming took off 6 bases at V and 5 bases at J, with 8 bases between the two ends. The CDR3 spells CSARHDNEQFF. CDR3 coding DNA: TGCAGTGCACGGCATGACAATGAGCAGTTCTTC.

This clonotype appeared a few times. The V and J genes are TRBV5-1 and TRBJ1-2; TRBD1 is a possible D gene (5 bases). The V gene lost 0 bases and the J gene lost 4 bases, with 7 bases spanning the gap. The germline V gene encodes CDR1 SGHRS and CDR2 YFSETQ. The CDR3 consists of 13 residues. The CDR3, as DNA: TGCGCCAGCAGCTTGGTTCAGGGCTATGGCTACACCTTC. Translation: CASSLVQGYGYTF.

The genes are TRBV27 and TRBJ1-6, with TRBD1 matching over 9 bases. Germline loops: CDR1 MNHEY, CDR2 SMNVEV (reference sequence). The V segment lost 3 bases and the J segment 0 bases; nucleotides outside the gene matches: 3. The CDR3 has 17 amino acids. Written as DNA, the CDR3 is TGTGCCAGCAGTTTTCGGACAGGGGTCTCCTATAATTCACCCCTCCACTTT. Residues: CASSFRTGVSYNSPLHF.

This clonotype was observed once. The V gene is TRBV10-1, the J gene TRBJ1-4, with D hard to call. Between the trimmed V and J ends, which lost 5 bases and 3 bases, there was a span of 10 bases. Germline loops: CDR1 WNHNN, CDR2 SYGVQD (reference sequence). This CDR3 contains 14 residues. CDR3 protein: CASSPAWANEKLFF. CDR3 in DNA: TGCGCCAGCAGTCCCGCCTGGGCTAATGAAAAACTGTTTTTT.

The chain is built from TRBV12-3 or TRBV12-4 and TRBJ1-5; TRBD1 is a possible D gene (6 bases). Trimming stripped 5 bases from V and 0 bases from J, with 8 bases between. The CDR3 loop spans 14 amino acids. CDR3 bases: TGTGCCAGCAGTCTGACAGGTAGCAATCAGCCCCAGCATTTT. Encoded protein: CASSLTGSNQPQHF.

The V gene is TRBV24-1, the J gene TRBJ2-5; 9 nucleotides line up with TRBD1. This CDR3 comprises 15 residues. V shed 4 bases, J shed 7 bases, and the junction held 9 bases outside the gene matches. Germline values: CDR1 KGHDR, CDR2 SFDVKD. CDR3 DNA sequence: TGTGCCACCAGTGAGGCCGGGACAGGGAACCGGACCCAGTACTTC. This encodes CATSEAGTGNRTQYF.

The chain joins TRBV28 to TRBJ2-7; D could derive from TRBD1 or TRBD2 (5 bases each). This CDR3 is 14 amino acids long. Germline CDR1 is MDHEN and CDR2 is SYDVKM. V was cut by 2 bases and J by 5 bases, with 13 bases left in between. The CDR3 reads CASSLGIRGNEQYF. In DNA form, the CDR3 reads TGTGCCAGCAGTTTAGGTATACGGGGCAACGAGCAGTACTTC.

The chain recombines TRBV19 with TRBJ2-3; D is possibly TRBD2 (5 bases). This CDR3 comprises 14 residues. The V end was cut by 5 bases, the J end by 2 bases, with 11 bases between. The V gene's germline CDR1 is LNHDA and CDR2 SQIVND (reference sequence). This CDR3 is CASSSGLYTDTQYF. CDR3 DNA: TGTGCCAGTAGTTCCGGACTGTACACAGATACGCAGTATTTT.

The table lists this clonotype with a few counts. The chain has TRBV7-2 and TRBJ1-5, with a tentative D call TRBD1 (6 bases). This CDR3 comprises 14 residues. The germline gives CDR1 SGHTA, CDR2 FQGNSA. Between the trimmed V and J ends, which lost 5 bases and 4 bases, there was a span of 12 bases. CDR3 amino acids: CASSPGTLNQPQHF. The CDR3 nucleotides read TGTGCCAGCAGCCCCGGGACACTGAATCAGCCCCAGCATTTT.

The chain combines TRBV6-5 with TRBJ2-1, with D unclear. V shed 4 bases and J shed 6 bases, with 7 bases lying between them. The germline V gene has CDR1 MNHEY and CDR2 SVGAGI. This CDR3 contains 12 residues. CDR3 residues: CASSSVGNEQFF. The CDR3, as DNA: TGTGCCAGCAGTTCAGTGGGCAATGAGCAGTTCTTC.

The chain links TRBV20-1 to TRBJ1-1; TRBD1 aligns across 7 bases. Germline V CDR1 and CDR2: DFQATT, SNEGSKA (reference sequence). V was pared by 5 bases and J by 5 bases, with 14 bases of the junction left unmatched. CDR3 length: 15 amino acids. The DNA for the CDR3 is TGCAGTGCTTCCCTCTTCCCACAGGGGAGGACTGAAGCTTTCTTT. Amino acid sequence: CSASLFPQGRTEAFF.

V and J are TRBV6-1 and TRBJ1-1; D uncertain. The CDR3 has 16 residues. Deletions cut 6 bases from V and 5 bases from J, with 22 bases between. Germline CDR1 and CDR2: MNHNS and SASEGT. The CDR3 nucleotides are TGTGCCAGCAGCTCAAATATTCCGGTTGGCCGGACTGAAGCTTTCTTT. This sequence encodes CASSSNIPVGRTEAFF.

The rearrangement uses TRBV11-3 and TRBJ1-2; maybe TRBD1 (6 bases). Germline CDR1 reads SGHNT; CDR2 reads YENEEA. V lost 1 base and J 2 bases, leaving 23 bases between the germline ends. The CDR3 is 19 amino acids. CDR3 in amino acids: CASSLVGRGTPDGNYGYTF. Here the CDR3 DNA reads TGTGCCAGCAGCTTAGTCGGCAGGGGCACTCCTGATGGAAACTATGGCTACACCTTC.

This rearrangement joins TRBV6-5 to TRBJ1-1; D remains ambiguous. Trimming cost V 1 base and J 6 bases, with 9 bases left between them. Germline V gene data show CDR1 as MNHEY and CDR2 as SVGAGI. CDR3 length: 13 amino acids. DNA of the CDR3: TGTGCCAGCAGTTACTTGAGGAGCTCTGAAGCTTTCTTT. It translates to CASSYLRSSEAFF.

CDR3 sequence: CASSLGWDRVNEQFF. For the CDR3, the DNA is TGTGCCAGCAGTTTAGGATGGGACAGGGTGAATGAGCAGTTCTTC. The rearrangement links TRBV12-3 or TRBV12-4 to TRBJ2-1; 9 bases are shared with TRBD1. The J segment lost 7 bases and the V segment lost 1 base, leaving 5 bases of the junction unmatched. CDR3 size: 15 residues.

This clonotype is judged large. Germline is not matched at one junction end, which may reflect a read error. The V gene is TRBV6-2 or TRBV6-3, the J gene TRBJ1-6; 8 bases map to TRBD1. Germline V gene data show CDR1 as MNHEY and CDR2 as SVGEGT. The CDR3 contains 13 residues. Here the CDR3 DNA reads TGTGCCAGCAGTGACTCCGGGACAGGCAGCCCCCACTTT. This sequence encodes CASSDSGTGSPHF.

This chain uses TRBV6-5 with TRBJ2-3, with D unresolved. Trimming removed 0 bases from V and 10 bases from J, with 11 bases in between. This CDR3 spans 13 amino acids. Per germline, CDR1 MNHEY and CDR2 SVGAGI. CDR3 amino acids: CASSYSNSPPQYF. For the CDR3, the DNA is TGTGCCAGCAGTTACTCGAACAGCCCTCCGCAGTATTTT.

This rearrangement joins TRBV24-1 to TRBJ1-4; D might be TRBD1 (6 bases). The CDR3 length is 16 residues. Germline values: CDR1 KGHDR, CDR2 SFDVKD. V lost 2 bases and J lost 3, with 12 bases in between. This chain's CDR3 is CATSDCLRTANEKLFF. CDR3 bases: TGTGCCACCAGTGATTGCCTGCGGACAGCTAATGAAAAACTGTTTTTT.

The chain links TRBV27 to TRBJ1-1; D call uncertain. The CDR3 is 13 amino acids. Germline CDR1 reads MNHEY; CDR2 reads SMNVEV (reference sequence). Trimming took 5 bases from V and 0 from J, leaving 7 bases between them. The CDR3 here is CASSLFMNTEAFF. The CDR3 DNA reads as TGTGCCAGCAGTCTATTCATGAACACTGAAGCTTTCTTT.